This T cell receptor beta chain comes out of a study of CD8 T cell repertoires and HIV-1 epitope variants. Whole-study context: Separate wells received one of Twenty-five Gag or Nef variant peptides. Control wells had CMV/EBV/flu peptides, negative Ebola AY9, or no peptide. The baseline condition was 1M T cells left uncultured.

Here immunoSEQ multiplex PCR was the method, and the copy in TCRdb shows in-frame clones only, minus some. The sample holds 2,500 to 3,000 clones, around 67% seen once. A few counts support this clone. Its specificity is not known. The CDR3 contains 16 residues. Looked up from germline, CDR1 is LNHDA and CDR2 is SQIVND (reference sequence). V was shortened by 0 bases and J by 1 base, with 12 bases between the two germline ends. Material for sequencing was cultured CD8+ T cells derived from PBMCs. The receptor was isolated from a male donor with HIV. The chain links TRBV19 to TRBJ1-2; D is unresolved. The CDR3 coding sequence is TGTGCCAGTAGTATAGAAGGGCAGGAAATTAACTATGGCTACACCTTC. Residues: CASSIEGQEINYGYTF.